The sequence of this TCR beta chain was determined in a study of regulatory T cells in long-lasting Graves disease. Sequencing libraries for TCR beta were prepared with iRepertoire HTBI primers and Arm-PCR of CDR3 regions. Each CDR3 protein gets one entry after TCRdb re-called the multiplex PCR reads with MiXCR. The repertoire holds about 400,000 distinct CDR3 sequences, with about 16% as singletons. The sample holds a few counts of this clonotype. Time point indicated: newly diagnosed GD, antithyroid drugs for less than 3 months. TCR sequences were obtained from RNA taken from PBMCs. This sample also appeared in a second study, on T cells in Graves' hyperthyroidism and ophthalmopathy. That work states: With a duration under 2 months, the hyperthyroidism was newly diagnosed in patients aged 18 to 65.

Material: peripheral blood mononuclear cells (PBMCs), obtained at new diagnosis, from a patient treated with antithyroid drugs. The sequence derives from a young woman with Graves disease.

The CDR3 sequence: CASSQEQDTQYF. The CDR3 region has the DNA TGCGCCAGCAGCCAAGAACAAGATACGCAGTATTTT. The chain combines TRBV4-1 with TRBJ2-3; D ambiguous. The length of the CDR3 is 12 residues. V was clipped by 0 bases and J by 5 bases, with 3 bases between them. Germline V gives CDR1 MGHRA, CDR2 YSYEKL.